Each of the 12 T cell receptor beta chains below was sequenced from the same sample in a study of CD8 T cells in Susac syndrome. RNA, at about 0.5 to 1 ug, was reverse transcribed with random hexamers. A single record per CDR3 protein comes from TCRdb applying MiXCR to the immunoSEQ multiplex PCR reads. The sample holds about 210,000 distinct CDR3 sequences, roughly 96% seen once. Material: CD4+ T cells from PBMCs. Source of these receptors: a human donor in good health.

This rearrangement joins TRBV12-3 or TRBV12-4 to TRBJ1-5; D gene ambiguous. The CDR3 length is 12 residues. Between the trimmed V and J ends, which lost 5 bases and 4 bases, there was a span of 6 bases. CDR3 in amino acids: CASSRQNQPQHF. The CDR3 nucleotides read TGTGCCAGCAGTAGACAAAATCAGCCCCAGCATTTT.

The chain recombines TRBV3-1 with TRBJ1-5; D is undetermined. V lost 3 bases, J lost 4 bases, and 10 bases lay in between. In germline, CDR1 is LGHDT, CDR2 YNNKEL (reference sequence). The CDR3 has 14 amino acids. The DNA for the CDR3 is TGTGCCAGCAGCCACATGGCGGGGAATCAGCCCCAGCATTTT. Protein product: CASSHMAGNQPQHF.

The chain recombines TRBV20-1 with TRBJ2-7; a possible D gene is TRBD2 (6 bases). V was clipped by 3 bases and J by 3 bases, with 12 bases between them. This CDR3 is 13 amino acids long. Looked up from germline, CDR1 is DFQATT and CDR2 is SNEGSKA (reference sequence). The CDR3 bases are TGCAGTGCTAGGACTAGTATCTTCTACGAGCAGTACTTC. Protein: CSARTSIFYEQYF.

The gene calls are TRBV6-5 and TRBJ2-1; D is undetermined. Trimming removed 3 bases at V and 7 bases at J, with 7 bases between. The length of the CDR3 is 12 residues. Germline CDR1 is MNHEY and CDR2 is SVGAGI. The CDR3 DNA follows: TGTGCCAGCAGTTATGCATCGAATGAGCAGTTCTTC. Translating it yields CASSYASNEQFF.

This chain uses TRBV27 with TRBJ2-7, with 7 bases matching TRBD2. This CDR3 is built from 16 residues. V trimming: 2 bases; J trimming: 2 bases; junction bases outside the gene matches: 9. Germline-derived CDR1 and CDR2 are MNHEY and SMNVEV (reference sequence). CDR3 protein: CASSLAQGGTPYEQYF. CDR3 nucleotide sequence: TGTGCCAGCAGTTTAGCTCAGGGAGGGACTCCCTACGAGCAGTACTTC.

This chain joins TRBV24-1 and TRBJ2-5; unclear D gene. Germline-derived CDR1 and CDR2 are KGHDR and SFDVKD. The CDR3 totals 11 residues. The ends were cut back, 3 bases at V and 5 bases at J, with 3 bases in the middle. CDR3 protein: CATSDHETQYF. The CDR3 nucleotides are TGTGCCACCAGTGATCACGAGACCCAGTACTTC.

CDR3 bases: TGTGCCAGCAGCGCAGAAACAGATACGCAGTATTTT. It encodes CASSAETDTQYF. The V call is TRBV9, the J call TRBJ2-3, with D unresolved. Trimming stripped 3 bases from V and 3 bases from J, with 5 bases between. The CDR3 has 12 residues. Germline-derived CDR1 and CDR2 are SGDLS and YYNGEE.

The chain links TRBV5-1 to TRBJ2-1; 8 bases align to TRBD2. Germline V gene sequence: CDR1 SGHRS, CDR2 YFSETQ. The CDR3 sequence is 16 residues long. The V gene end was trimmed by 4 bases and the J gene end by 2 bases; junction bases not matched to a gene: 8. CDR3 coding DNA: TGCGCCAGCAGCCCGCCTAGCGGGTGGACCTACAATGAGCAGTTCTTC. Protein product: CASSPPSGWTYNEQFF.

The J gene is TRBJ1-3, the V gene TRBV29-1, with D hard to call. There are 12 residues in the CDR3. From germline, CDR1 is SQVTM and CDR2 ANQGSEA. V lost 4 bases and J 0 bases, leaving 4 bases between the germline ends. Here the CDR3 reads CSVAVSGNTIYF. The CDR3 DNA reads TGCAGCGTTGCGGTCTCTGGAAACACCATATATTTT.

The chain links TRBV29-1 to TRBJ2-7, with TRBD2 as a possible D gene (6 bases). Trimming shortened V by 1 base and J by 6 bases, and 16 bases separated the two germline ends. The germline CDR1 and CDR2 sequences are SQVTM and ANQGSEA. This CDR3 region has 14 residues. CDR3 in amino acids: CSVEGGGTLSEQYF. The CDR3 DNA sequence: TGCAGCGTTGAAGGAGGCGGGACCCTGAGCGAGCAGTACTTC.

This clonotype was seen only once. The chain recombines TRBV27 with TRBJ1-2; tentatively, D is TRBD1 (6 bases). Per the germline V gene, CDR1 is MNHEY and CDR2 is SMNVEV (reference sequence). V was clipped by 4 bases and J by 3 bases, with 24 bases between them. The CDR3 runs to 18 residues. The CDR3 reads CASSYQQDRTSRYYGYTF. The CDR3 DNA is TGTGCCAGCAGTTACCAACAGGACAGAACTTCCCGCTACTATGGCTACACCTTC.

The rearrangement uses TRBV5-1 and TRBJ2-7; D perhaps matches TRBD1 (6 bases). This CDR3 comprises 14 residues. CDR1 SGHRS and CDR2 YFSETQ come from the germline V gene. The V and J ends lost 4 bases and 3 bases respectively, with 14 bases between them. CDR3 residues: CASSPMTGGYEQYF. CDR3 DNA sequence: TGCGCCAGCAGCCCGATGACAGGAGGCTACGAGCAGTACTTC.